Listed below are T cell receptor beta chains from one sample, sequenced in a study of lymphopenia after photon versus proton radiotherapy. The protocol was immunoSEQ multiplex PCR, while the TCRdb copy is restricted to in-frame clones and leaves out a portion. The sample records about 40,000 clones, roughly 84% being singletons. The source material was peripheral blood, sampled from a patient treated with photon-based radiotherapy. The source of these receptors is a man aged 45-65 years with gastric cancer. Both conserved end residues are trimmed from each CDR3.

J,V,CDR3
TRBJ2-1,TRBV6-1,ASSEGAWGPSEQF
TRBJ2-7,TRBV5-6,ASTTGQKGYEQY
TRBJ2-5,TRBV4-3,ASSQAWKGTQY
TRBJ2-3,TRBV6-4,ASSQSSTDTQY
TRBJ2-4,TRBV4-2,ASSRTRLGVGSAKNIQY
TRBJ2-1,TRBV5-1,ASSRGLVKEQF
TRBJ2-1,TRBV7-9,ASSPGTSGRVLGNEQF
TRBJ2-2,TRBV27,ASSLLALVAGELF
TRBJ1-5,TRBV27,ASSPGGGYQPQH
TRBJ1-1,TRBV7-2,ASSLGQALSEAF
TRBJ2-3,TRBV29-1,SVARTGSTDTQY
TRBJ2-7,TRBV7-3,ASSPEQY
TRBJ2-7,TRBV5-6,ASSSRGLVYSYEQY
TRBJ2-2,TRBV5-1,ASSIQGTGGGGELF
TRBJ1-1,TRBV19,ASRGGPLNTEAF
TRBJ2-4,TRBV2,ASSEATEGIQY
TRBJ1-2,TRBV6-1,ASSARQNYGYT
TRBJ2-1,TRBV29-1,SVEGESRNNEQF
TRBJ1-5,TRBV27,ASSLQGGNQPQH
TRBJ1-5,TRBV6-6,ASTFPNQPQH
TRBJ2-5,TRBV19,ASSSLRGAGQETQY
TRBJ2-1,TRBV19,ASSKLAGSDEQF
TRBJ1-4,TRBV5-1,ASTGQGTLAGEKLF
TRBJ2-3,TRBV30,AWTGQLTDTQY
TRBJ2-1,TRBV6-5,ASSYGTGPSNEQF
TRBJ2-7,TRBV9,ASSSTSGGYEQY